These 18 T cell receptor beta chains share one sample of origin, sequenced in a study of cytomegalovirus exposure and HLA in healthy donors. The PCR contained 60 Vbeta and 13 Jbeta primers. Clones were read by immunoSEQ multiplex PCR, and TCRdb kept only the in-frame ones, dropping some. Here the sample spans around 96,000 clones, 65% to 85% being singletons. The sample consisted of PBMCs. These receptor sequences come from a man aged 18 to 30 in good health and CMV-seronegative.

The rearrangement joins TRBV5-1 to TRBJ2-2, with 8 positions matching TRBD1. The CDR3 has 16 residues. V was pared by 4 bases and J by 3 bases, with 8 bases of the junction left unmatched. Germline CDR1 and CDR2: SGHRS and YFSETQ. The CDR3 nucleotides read TGCGCCAGCAGCCCCCGGACAGGGACAGACACCGGGGAGCTGTTTTTT. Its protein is CASSPRTGTDTGELFF.

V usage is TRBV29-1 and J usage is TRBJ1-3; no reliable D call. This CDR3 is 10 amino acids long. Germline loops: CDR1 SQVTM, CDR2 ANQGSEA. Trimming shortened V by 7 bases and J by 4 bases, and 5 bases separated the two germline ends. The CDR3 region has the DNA TGCAGCGCACTGGGAAACACCATATATTTT. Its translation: CSALGNTIYF.

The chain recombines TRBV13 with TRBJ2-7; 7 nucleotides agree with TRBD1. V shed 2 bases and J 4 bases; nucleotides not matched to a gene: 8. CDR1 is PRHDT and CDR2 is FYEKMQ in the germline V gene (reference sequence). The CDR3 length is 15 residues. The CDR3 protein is CASSLSLRGSYEQYF. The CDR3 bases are TGTGCCAGCAGCTTATCACTCAGGGGGTCTTACGAGCAGTACTTC.

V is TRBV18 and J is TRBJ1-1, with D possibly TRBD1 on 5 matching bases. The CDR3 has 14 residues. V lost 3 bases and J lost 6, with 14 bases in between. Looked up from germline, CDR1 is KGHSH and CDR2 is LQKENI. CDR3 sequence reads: CASSPGNGGAEAFF. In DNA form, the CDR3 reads TGTGCCAGCTCACCGGGTAATGGGGGGGCTGAAGCTTTCTTT.

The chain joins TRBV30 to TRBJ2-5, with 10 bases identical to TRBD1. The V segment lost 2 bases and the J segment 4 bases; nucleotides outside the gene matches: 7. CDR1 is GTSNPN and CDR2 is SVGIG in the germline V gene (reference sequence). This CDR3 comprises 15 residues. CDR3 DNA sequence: TGTGCCTGGAGTTCGACAGGGGGCTATGGAGAGACCCAGTACTTC. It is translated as CAWSSTGGYGETQYF.

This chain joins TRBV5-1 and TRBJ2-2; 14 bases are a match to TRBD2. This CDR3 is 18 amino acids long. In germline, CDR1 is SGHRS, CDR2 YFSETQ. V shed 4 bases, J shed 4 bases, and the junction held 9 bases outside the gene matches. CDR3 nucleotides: TGCGCCAGCAGCCTGCTGACTAGCGGGGGGGCCGGCACCGGGGAGCTGTTTTTT. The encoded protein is CASSLLTSGGAGTGELFF.

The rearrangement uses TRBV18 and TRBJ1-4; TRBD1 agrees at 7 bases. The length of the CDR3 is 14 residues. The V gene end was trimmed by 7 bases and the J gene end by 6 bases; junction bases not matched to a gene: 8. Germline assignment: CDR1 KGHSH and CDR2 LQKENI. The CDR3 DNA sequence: TGTGCCAGCTTTCTCGGGACAGAGGATGAAAAACTGTTTTTT. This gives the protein CASFLGTEDEKLFF.

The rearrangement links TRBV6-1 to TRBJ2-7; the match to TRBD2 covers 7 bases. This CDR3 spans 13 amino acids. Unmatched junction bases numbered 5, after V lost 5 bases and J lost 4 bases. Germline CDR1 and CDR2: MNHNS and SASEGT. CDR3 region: CASSNMGLYEQYF. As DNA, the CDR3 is TGTGCCAGCAGTAACATGGGACTATACGAGCAGTACTTC.

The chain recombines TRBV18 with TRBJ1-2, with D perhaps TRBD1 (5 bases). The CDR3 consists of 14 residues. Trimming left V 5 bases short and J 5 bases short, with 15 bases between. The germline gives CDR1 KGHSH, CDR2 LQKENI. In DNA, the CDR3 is TGTGCCAGCTCATCCGATCGGGGGGGTTATGGCTACACCTTC. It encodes CASSSDRGGYGYTF.

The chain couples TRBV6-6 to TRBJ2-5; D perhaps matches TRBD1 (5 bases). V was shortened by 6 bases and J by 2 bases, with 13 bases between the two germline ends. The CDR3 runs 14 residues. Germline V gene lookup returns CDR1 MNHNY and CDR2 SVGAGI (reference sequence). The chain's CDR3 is CASRSQGLQETQYF. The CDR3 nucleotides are TGTGCCAGCAGGTCCCAGGGTCTACAAGAGACCCAGTACTTC.

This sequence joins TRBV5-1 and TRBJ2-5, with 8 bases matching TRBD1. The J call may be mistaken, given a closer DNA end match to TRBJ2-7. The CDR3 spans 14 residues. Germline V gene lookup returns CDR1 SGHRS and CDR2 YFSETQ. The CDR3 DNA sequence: TGCGCCAGCAGCGATGGACAGGGTTTAACCGAGCAGTACTTC. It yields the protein CASSDGQGLTEQYF.

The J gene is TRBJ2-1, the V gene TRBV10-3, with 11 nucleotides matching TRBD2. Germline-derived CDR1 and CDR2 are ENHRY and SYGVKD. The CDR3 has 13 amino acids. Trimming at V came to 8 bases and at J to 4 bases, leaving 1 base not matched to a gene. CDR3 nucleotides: TGTGCCATCGGGACTAGCGGTTACAATGAGCAGTTCTTC. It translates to CAIGTSGYNEQFF.

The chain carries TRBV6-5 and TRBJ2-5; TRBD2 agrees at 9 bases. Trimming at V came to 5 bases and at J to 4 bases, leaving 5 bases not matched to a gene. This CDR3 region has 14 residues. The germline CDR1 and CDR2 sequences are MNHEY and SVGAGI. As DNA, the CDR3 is TGTGCCAGCAGTCCCGGACTAGCGTTAGAGACCCAGTACTTC. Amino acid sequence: CASSPGLALETQYF.

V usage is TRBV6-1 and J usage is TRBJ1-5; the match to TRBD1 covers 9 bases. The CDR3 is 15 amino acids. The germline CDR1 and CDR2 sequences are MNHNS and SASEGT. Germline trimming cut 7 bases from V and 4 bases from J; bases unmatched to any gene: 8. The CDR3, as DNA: TGTGCCAGCATTAAAACCGGACAGGGGAATCAGCCCCAGCATTTT. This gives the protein CASIKTGQGNQPQHF.

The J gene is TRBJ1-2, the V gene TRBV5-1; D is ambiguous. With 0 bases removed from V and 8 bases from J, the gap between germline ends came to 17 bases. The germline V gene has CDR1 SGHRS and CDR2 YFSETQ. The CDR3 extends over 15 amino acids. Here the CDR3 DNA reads TGCGCCAGCAGCTTGGGAACTTTTCCCCCCCTCGGCTACACCTTC. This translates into CASSLGTFPPLGYTF.

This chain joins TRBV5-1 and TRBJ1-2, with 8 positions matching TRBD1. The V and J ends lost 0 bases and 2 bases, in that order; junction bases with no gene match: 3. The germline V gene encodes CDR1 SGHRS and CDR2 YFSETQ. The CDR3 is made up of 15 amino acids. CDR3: CASSLGTGINYGYTF. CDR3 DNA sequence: TGCGCCAGCAGCTTGGGGACAGGGATCAACTATGGCTACACCTTC.

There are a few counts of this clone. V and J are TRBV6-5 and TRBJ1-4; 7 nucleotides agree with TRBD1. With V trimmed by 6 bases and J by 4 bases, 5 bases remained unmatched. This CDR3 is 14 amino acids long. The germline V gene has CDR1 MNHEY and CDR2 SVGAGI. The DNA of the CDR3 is TGTGCCAGCAGCAGACAGGGTCGTAATGAAAAACTGTTTTTT. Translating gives CASSRQGRNEKLFF.

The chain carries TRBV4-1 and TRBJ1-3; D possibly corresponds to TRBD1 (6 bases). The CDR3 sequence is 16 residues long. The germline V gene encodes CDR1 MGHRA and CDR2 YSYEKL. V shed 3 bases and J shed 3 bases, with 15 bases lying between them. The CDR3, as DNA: TGCGCCAGCAGCCAGGATCGGGGGGGCCTTGGAAACACCATATATTTT. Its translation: CASSQDRGGLGNTIYF.